The following is a T cell receptor beta chain sequence with its context. This record comes from a study of blood T cell repertoires in COVID-19. About the study: The origin of the acute and convalescent COVID-19 samples was the United States, Italy and Spain. The cDNA or gDNA used as material had been derived from T cells, B-cell-depleted T cells, or PBMCs.

The CDR3 length is 16 residues. Germline CDR1 is MNHEY and CDR2 is SMNVEV (reference sequence). Trimming removed 4 bases at V and 0 bases at J, with 15 bases between. The protocol was immunoSEQ multiplex PCR, while the TCRdb copy is restricted to in-frame clones and leaves out a portion. The profile shows approximately 440,000 clones, 87% of them singletons. All enrollees were roughly 18 to 89 years old and from around 25 US areas. Participant reports of clinical history set cohort assignment. V usage is TRBV27 and J usage is TRBJ1-2; D is ambiguous. Sequencing input: PBMCs or T cells enriched from blood (not recorded which). This TCR was sampled from a young woman who had recovered from COVID-19. In nucleotides, the CDR3 is TGTGCCAGCAGTTCTTTCCGCGGATCCTCTAACTATGGCTACACCTTC. This translates into CASSSFRGSSNYGYTF.